This T cell receptor (beta chain) was profiled in a study of blood T cell repertoires in COVID-19. Across the study: Sources were T cells, B-cell-depleted T cells, or PBMCs; the material itself was cDNA or gDNA.

CDR3 size: 15 residues. Germline loops: CDR1 SGHNT, CDR2 YYREEE (reference sequence). Trimming at V came to 0 bases and at J to 7 bases, leaving 9 bases not matched to a gene. Original handling: Reference gene primer amplification in the assay estimated nucleated cell counts. Produced via immunoSEQ multiplex PCR; TCRdb's table is partial and in-frame only. Clone size and V and J calls were adopted from that table, with D and trimming inferred from the DNA. The table includes about 170,000 clones, 65% to 85% detected once. The chain is built from TRBV5-4 and TRBJ2-7, with 8 bases fitting TRBD1. Sequenced material: peripheral blood. This TCR was sampled from a human donor with acute or convalescent COVID-19. The donor label of this sample is uncertain. The DNA for the CDR3 is TGTGCCAGCAGCTTGGGGACAGGGTCGGTTGGGGAGCAGTACTTC. This translates into CASSLGTGSVGEQYF.